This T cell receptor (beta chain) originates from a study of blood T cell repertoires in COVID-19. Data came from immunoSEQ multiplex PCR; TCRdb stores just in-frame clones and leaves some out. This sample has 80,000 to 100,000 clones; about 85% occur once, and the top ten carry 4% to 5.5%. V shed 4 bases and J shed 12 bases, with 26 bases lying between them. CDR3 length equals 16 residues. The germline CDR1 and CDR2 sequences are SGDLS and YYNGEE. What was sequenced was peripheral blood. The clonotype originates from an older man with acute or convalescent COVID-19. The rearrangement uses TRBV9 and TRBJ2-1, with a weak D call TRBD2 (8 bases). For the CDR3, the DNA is TGTGCCAGCAGCCCTGGGACTAGTCAGGGGGAGTCCGGGCAGTTCTTC. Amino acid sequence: CASSPGTSQGESGQFF.